This T cell receptor (beta chain) derives from a study of cytomegalovirus exposure and HLA in healthy donors. On the study more broadly: Approximately 83 million unique TCRs from HLA-typed donors were held in an early data release.

This CDR3 has 14 amino acids. Germline V lookup: CDR1 MNHNS, CDR2 SASEGT. After removal of 6 bases from V and 6 bases from J, the junction contained 8 bases not matched to a gene. Use of 60 Vbeta and 13 Jbeta primers characterized the PCR. TCRdb's table, derived via immunoSEQ multiplex PCR, lists solely in-frame clones and lacks some. The repertoire holds about 140,000 clones, with approximately 83% as singletons. This chain joins TRBV6-1 and TRBJ1-5; 7 bases fit TRBD1. This TCR was sampled from a man aged 40-50 years in good health and CMV-seropositive. Sequencing input: PBMCs. In DNA form, the CDR3 reads TGTGCCAGCAGATCACTACAGGGGACTCAGCCCCAGCATTTT. Protein product: CASRSLQGTQPQHF.